Here is one T cell receptor (beta chain) with its context. Antigen: not known. Germline V gene sequence: CDR1 KGHSH, CDR2 LQKENI. This CDR3 has 19 amino acids. V shed 6 bases, J shed 13 bases, and the junction held 27 bases outside the gene matches. Clones were read by immunoSEQ multiplex PCR, and TCRdb kept only the in-frame ones, dropping some. This table holds around 100,000 clones, more than 90% found once. The data belong to a study of siplizumab effects on memory and regulatory T cells. Points from the study as a whole: Naive T cells seemed more diverse than memory cells and seemed major alloresponse contributors.

The chain links TRBV18 to TRBJ1-4; TRBD1 agrees at 9 bases. Sequencing was performed on CD4+ T cells sorted from blood. The source is a human donor in good health. CDR3 region: CASSPDRGFGGSIYSGLFF. CDR3 coding DNA: TGTGCCAGCTCTCCGGACAGGGGCTTCGGGGGGTCGATTTATTCCGGACTGTTTTTT.